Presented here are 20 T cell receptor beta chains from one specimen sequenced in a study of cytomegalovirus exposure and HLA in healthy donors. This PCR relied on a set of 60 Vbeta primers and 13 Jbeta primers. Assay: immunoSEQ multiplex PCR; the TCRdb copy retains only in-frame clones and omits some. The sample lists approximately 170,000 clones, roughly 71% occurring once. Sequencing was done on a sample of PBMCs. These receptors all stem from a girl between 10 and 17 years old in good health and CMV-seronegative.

The CDR3 region has the DNA TGTGCCAGCAGCCTAGGGGACAGGGAATCACCCCTCCACTTT. Its translation: CASSLGDRESPLHF. This chain links TRBV7-2 with TRBJ1-6; 9 positions agree with TRBD1. The CDR3 has 14 residues. V lost 5 bases, J lost 10 bases, and 6 bases stayed unmatched. Germline CDR1 SGHTA, CDR2 FQGNSA. The full variable domain, rest sourced from reference TRBV7-2 and TRBJ1-6, is GAGVSQSPSNKVTEKGKDVELRCDPISGHTALYWYRQSLGQGLEFLIYFQGNSAPDKSGLPSDRFSAERTGGSVSTLTIQRTQQEDSAVYLCASSLGDRESPLHFGNGTRLTVT.

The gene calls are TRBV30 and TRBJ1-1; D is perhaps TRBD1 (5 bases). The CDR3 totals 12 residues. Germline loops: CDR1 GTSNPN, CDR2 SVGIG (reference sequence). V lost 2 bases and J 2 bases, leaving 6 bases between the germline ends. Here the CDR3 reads CAWSQGNTEAFF. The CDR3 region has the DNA TGTGCCTGGAGTCAGGGAAACACTGAAGCTTTCTTT. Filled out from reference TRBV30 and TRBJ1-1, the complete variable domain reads SQTIHQWPATLVQPVGSPLSLECTVEGTSNPNLYWYRQAAGRGLQLLFYSVGIGQISSEVPQNLSASRPQDRQFILSSKKLLLSDSGFYLCAWSQGNTEAFFGQGTRLTVV.

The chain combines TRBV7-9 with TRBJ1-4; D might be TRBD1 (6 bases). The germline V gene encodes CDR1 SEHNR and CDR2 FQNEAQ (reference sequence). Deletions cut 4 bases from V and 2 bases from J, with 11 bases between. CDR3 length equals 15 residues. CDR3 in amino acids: CASSSTGLTNEKLFF. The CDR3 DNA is TGTGCCAGCAGCTCCACAGGGCTTACTAATGAAAAACTGTTTTTT. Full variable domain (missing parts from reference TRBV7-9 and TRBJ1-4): DTGVSQNPRHKITKRGQNVTFRCDPISEHNRLYWYRQTLGQGPEFLTYFQNEAQLEKSRLLSDRFSAERPKGSFSTLEIQRTEQGDSAMYLCASSSTGLTNEKLFFGSGTQLSVL.

The CDR3 DNA reads TGTGCCAGCAGCGGACAGGGTATATTCTACGAGCAGTACTTC. Translating it yields CASSGQGIFYEQYF. The chain combines TRBV7-8 with TRBJ2-7; 8 nucleotides agree with TRBD1. Germline V gives CDR1 SGHVS, CDR2 FQNEAQ. The V segment lost 5 bases and the J segment 3 bases; nucleotides outside the gene matches: 6. The CDR3 has 14 residues. The full variable domain, completed using reference TRBV7-8 and TRBJ2-7, is GAGVSQSPRYKVAKRGQDVALRCDPISGHVSLFWYQQALGQGPEFLTYFQNEAQLDKSGLPSDRFFAERPEGSVSTLKIQRTQQEDSAVYLCASSGQGIFYEQYFGPGTRLTVT.

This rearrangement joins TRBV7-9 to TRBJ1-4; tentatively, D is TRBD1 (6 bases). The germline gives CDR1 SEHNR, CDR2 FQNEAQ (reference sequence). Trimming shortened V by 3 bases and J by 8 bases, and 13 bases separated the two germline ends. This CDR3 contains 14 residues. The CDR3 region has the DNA TGTGCCAGCAGCTTGTGGACAGAGTGGGAAAAACTGTTTTTT. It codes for CASSLWTEWEKLFF.

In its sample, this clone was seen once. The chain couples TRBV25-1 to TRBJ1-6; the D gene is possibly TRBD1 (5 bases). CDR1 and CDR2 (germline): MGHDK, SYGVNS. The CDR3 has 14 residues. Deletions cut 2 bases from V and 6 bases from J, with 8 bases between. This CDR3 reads CASSEQGGNSPLHF. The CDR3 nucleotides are TGTGCCAGCAGTGAACAGGGCGGTAATTCACCCCTCCACTTT.

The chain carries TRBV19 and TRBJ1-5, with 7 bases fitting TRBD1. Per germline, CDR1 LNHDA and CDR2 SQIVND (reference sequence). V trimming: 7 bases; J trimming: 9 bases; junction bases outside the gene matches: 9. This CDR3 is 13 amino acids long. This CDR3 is CASNRQGTWPQHF. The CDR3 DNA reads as TGTGCCAGTAACCGACAGGGAACGTGGCCCCAGCATTTT.

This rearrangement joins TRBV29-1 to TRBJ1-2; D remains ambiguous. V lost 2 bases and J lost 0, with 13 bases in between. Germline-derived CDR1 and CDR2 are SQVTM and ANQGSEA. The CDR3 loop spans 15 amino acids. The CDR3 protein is CSVESRGEANYGYTF. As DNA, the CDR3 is TGCAGCGTTGAATCTAGAGGTGAAGCTAACTATGGCTACACCTTC. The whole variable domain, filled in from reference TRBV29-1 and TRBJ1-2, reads SAVISQKPSRDICQRGTSLTIQCQVDSQVTMMFWYRQQPGQSLTLIATANQGSEATYESGFVIDKFPISRPNLTFSTLTVSNMSPEDSSIYLCSVESRGEANYGYTFGSGTRLTVV.

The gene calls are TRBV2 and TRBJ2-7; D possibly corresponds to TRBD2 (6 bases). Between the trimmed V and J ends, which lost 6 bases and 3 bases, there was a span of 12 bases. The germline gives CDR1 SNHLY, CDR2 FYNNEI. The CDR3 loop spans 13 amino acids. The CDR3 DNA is TGTGCCAGCAGGGGGACTGCCAACTACGAGCAGTACTTC. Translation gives CASRGTANYEQYF.

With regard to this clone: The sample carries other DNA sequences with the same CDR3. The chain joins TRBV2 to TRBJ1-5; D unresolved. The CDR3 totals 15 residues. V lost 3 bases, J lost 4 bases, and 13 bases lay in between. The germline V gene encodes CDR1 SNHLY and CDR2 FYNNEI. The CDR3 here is CASSDYGERNQPQHF. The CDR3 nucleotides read TGTGCCAGCAGTGATTACGGGGAGAGGAATCAGCCCCAGCATTTT.

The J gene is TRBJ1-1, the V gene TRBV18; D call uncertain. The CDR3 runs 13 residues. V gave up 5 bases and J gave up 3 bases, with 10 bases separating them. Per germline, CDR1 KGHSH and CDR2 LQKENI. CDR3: CASSTSGDTEAFF. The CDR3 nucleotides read TGTGCCAGCTCAACTAGTGGCGACACTGAAGCTTTCTTT. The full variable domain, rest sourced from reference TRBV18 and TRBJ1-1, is NAGVMQNPRHLVRRRGQEARLRCSPMKGHSHVYWYRQLPEEGLKFMVYLQKENIIDESGMPKERFSAEFPKEGPSILRIQQVVRGDSAAYFCASSTSGDTEAFFGQGTRLTVV.

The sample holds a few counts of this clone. The CDR3: CASSPAGIGELFF. The CDR3 DNA follows: TGCGCCAGCAGCCCGGCGGGAATCGGGGAGCTGTTTTTT. The J gene is TRBJ2-2, the V gene TRBV4-1, with D possibly matching TRBD2 (6 bases). Germline CDR1 reads MGHRA; CDR2 reads YSYEKL. V was clipped by 4 bases and J by 7 bases, with 10 bases between them. The CDR3 sequence is 13 residues long.

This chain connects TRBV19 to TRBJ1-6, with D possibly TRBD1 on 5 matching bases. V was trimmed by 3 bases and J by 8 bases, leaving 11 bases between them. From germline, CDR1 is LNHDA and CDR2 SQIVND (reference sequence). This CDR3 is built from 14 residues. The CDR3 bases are TGTGCCAGTAGTATTCGGGGGTCGGATTCACCCCTCCACTTT. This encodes CASSIRGSDSPLHF.

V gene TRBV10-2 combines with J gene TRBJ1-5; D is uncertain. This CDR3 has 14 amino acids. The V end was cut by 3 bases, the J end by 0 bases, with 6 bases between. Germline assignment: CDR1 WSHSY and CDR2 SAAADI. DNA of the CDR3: TGCGCCAGCAGTGACCCCTATAGCAATCAGCCCCAGCATTTT. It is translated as CASSDPYSNQPQHF.

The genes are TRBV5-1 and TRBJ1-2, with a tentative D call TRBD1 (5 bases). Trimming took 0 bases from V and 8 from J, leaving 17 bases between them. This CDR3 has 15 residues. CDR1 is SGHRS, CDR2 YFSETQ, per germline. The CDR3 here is CASSLGGGEPTGYTF. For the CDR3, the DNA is TGCGCCAGCAGCTTGGGGGGCGGGGAACCGACCGGCTACACCTTC.

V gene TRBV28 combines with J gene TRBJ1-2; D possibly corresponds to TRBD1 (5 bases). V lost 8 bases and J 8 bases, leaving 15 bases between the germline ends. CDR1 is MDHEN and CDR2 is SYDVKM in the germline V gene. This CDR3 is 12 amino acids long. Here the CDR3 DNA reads TGTGCCAGCCTCGGGCAGGGAGGCGGCTACACCTTC. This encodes CASLGQGGGYTF.

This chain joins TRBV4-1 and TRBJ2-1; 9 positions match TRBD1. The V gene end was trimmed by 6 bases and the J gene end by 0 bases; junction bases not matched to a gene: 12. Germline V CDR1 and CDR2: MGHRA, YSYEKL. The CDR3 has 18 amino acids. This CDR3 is CASSDLGRDRVSYNEQFF. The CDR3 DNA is TGCGCCAGCAGTGACCTGGGGCGGGACAGGGTCTCCTACAATGAGCAGTTCTTC.

CDR3 bases: TGTGCCAGTAGAGCAGGGTACGGGAACACCATATATTTT. Translating it yields CASRAGYGNTIYF. This rearrangement joins TRBV6-5 to TRBJ1-3, with D perhaps TRBD1 (5 bases). The CDR3 is made up of 13 amino acids. The V and J ends lost 9 bases and 7 bases respectively, with 16 bases between them. Germline V gene data show CDR1 as MNHEY and CDR2 as SVGAGI.

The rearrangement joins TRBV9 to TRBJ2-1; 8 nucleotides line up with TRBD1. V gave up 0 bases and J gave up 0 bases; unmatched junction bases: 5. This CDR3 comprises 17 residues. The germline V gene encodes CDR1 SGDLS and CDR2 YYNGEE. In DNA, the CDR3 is TGTGCCAGCAGCGTAGCGCAGGGGGCTAGCTCCTACAATGAGCAGTTCTTC. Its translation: CASSVAQGASSYNEQFF. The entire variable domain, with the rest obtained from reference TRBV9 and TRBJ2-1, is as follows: DSGVTQTPKHLITATGQRVTLRCSPRSGDLSVYWYQQSLDQGLQFLIQYYNGEERAKGNILERFSAQQFPDLHSELNLSSLELGDSALYFCASSVAQGASSYNEQFFGPGTRLTVL.

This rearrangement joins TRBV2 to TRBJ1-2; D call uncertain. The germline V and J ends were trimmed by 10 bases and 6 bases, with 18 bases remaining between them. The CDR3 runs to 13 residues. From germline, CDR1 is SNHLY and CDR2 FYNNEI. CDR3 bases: TGTGCCACCCTGACAACTCTTCTCGATGGCTACACCTTC. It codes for CATLTTLLDGYTF.